This TCR beta chain is drawn from a study of T-cell memory formation after mild COVID-19. A single record per CDR3 protein comes from TCRdb applying MiXCR to the 5' RACE reads. The sample lists 350,000 to 550,000 distinct CDR3 sequences, 18% seen once, with about a fifth in the top ten. The germline V gene encodes CDR1 SGHAT and CDR2 FQDESV (reference sequence). This CDR3 region has 15 residues. V trimming: 2 bases; J trimming: 3 bases; junction bases outside the gene matches: 2. Study outcomes and limitations: Some responding clones appeared in pre-infection memory, suggesting cross-reactive memory joined. CD4/CD8 balance characterized clones contracting day 15 to 85, and CD4+ skew characterized later expanders.

With respect to this clonotype: As yet, its antigen is unknown.

The rearrangement joins TRBV11-1 to TRBJ2-1, with 9 bases that match TRBD1. The sequence came from a young man who had mild COVID-19 (a few samples of this study predate the infection). Cell type and time point are not known. Sequencing was done on a sample of PBMCs or a T cell subset sorted from them (not recorded which). The CDR3 here is CASSLTGGDYNEQFF. Written as DNA, the CDR3 is TGTGCCAGCAGCTTAACAGGGGGCGACTACAATGAGCAGTTCTTC.